This T cell receptor (beta chain) originates from a study of T cells in Graves' hyperthyroidism and ophthalmopathy. Notes on the study in general: Most thyroid clonotypes with frequency above 0.001 were detected in blood.

It was RNA transcripts that yielded the amplified TCR beta CDR3 regions. A set of HTBI primers served as the primers for a first-round RT-PCR of the TCR CDR3. Via MiXCR, TCRdb re-called the multiplex PCR reads, giving one row per CDR3 protein. The sample consists of about 700,000 distinct CDR3 sequences, 13% to 15% of them appearing once. V was shortened by 2 bases and J by 1 base, with 15 bases between the two germline ends. Germline loops: CDR1 MNHEY, CDR2 SVGAGI. The CDR3 sequence is 18 residues long. Note on this clonotype: As yet, its antigen is unknown.

The sample consisted of blood. This clonotype originated in a young woman with Graves' hyperthyroidism. The genes are TRBV6-5 and TRBJ2-6, with a tentative D call TRBD1 (6 bases). The CDR3 DNA is TGTGCCAGCAGTTACGGCGGACAGCGGTTTTCTGGGGCCAACGTCCTGACTTTC. This encodes CASSYGGQRFSGANVLTF.